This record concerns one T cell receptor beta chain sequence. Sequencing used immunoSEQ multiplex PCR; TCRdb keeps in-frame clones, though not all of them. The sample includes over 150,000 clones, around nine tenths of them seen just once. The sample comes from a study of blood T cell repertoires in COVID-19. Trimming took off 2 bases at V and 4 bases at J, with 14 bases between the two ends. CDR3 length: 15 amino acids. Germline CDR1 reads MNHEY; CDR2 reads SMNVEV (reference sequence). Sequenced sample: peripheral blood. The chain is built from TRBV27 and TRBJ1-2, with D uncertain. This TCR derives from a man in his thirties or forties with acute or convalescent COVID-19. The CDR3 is CASSLRARIGYGYTF. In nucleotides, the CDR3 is TGTGCCAGCAGTTTAAGAGCCAGGATAGGCTATGGCTACACCTTC.